This T cell receptor beta chain was sequenced during a study of shared clonotypes between healthy human individuals. V lost 2 bases to trimming and J lost 4 bases; unmatched junction nucleotides: 4. Germline V gene sequence: CDR1 ENHRY, CDR2 SYGVKD. The CDR3 has 14 residues. Findings of the study overall: Relative to clonotypes present in all four donors, those not shared had lower generation probabilities. Estimated richness was generally greater in naive than memory subsets.

How the authors handled the data: ImmunoSEQ yielded junction-only sequences lacking quality scores, so filtering differed. Sequencing used immunoSEQ multiplex PCR; TCRdb keeps in-frame clones, though not all of them. V, J and clone size are those of that table, while D and trimming were read from the DNA. The data hold approximately 700,000 clones, with around 73% observed a single time. This clone showed up just once. The antigen is undetermined. The rearrangement links TRBV10-3 to TRBJ1-2; 7 bases line up with TRBD1. The origin of this receptor is a woman younger than 45 in good health. Sequencing input: memory CD4+ T cells sorted from blood. Subset specified: CD45RA-negative fraction. The CDR3 nucleotides read TGTGCCATCAGTGAGAGGGACAGCTCCTATGGCTACACCTTC. This codes for CAISERDSSYGYTF.